Below, 21 T cell receptor beta chains from the same sample are listed, as sequenced in a study of CD8 T cells in ankylosing spondylitis. In TCRdb, the 5' RACE reads were re-called with MiXCR into one record per CDR3 protein. The table shows about 250,000 distinct CDR3 sequences, with roughly a quarter occurring only once. The material sequenced was blood, either unsorted or a sorted T cell fraction (not recorded which). The receptors come from a male donor with ankylosing spondylitis or in good health (not recorded which).

This chain links TRBV5-1 with TRBJ2-3, with 7 bases lining up with TRBD2. V lost 0 bases to trimming and J lost 10 bases; unmatched junction nucleotides: 5. This CDR3 spans 13 amino acids. Germline-derived CDR1 and CDR2 are SGHRS and YFSETQ. DNA for the CDR3: TGCGCCAGCAGCTTGGATGCAGCGGGGCCGCAGTATTTT. Residues: CASSLDAAGPQYF.

In its sample, this clonotype was seen a few times. The chain links TRBV6-1 to TRBJ2-7; 11 bases are shared with TRBD2. CDR3 size: 16 residues. After removal of 3 bases from V and 0 bases from J, the junction contained 4 bases not matched to a gene. The germline CDR1 and CDR2 sequences are MNHNS and SASEGT. CDR3 nucleotides: TGTGCCAGCAGTGACGCGGGGACTAGCGGCTCCTACGAGCAGTACTTC. It is translated as CASSDAGTSGSYEQYF.

This clonotype was counted a few times. This CDR3 reads CASSYAGAFSSYEQYF. The CDR3 DNA reads as TGTGCCAGCAGTTACGCGGGAGCCTTTAGCTCCTACGAGCAGTACTTC. The V gene is TRBV6-5, the J gene TRBJ2-7; 7 bases are shared with TRBD2. V shed 2 bases and J 0 bases; nucleotides not matched to a gene: 7. Per the germline V gene, CDR1 is MNHEY and CDR2 is SVGAGI. There are 16 residues in the CDR3.

This clonotype was seen at least ten times. The chain couples TRBV7-9 to TRBJ1-1; D unclear. Trimming removed 1 base at V and 1 base at J, with 4 bases between. CDR3 length: 13 amino acids. Germline values: CDR1 SEHNR, CDR2 FQNEAQ (reference sequence). CDR3 in DNA: TGTGCCAGCAGCTTAGAGGAGAACACTGAAGCTTTCTTT. It is translated as CASSLEENTEAFF. The full variable domain, completed using reference TRBV7-9 and TRBJ1-1, is DTGVSQNPRHKITKRGQNVTFRCDPISEHNRLYWYRQTLGQGPEFLTYFQNEAQLEKSRLLSDRFSAERPKGSFSTLEIQRTEQGDSAMYLCASSLEENTEAFFGQGTRLTVV.

This clonotype occurred many times. The J gene is TRBJ2-5, the V gene TRBV20-1, with a possible D match to TRBD2 (6 bases). This CDR3 has 12 residues. CDR1 and CDR2 from the germline V gene are DFQATT and SNEGSKA (reference sequence). Trimming took 8 bases from V and 5 from J, leaving 15 bases between them. The CDR3 DNA reads as TGCAGTCCAGGGAGACGGGGGGAGACCCAGTACTTC. Amino acid sequence: CSPGRRGETQYF.

Ten or more counts support this clonotype. CDR3 residues: CASSRTSGGPYEQYF. Written as DNA, the CDR3 is TGTGCCAGCAGTCGGACTAGCGGGGGCCCCTACGAGCAGTACTTC. The V gene is TRBV6-2 or TRBV6-3, the J gene TRBJ2-7; TRBD2 matches at 13 bases. From germline, CDR1 is MNHEY and CDR2 SVGEGT. V shed 5 bases, J shed 2 bases, and the junction held 3 bases outside the gene matches. The CDR3 consists of 15 residues.

This clonotype was detected ten times or more. The chain has TRBV5-1 and TRBJ2-3; 8 nucleotides align to TRBD2. The CDR3 length is 14 residues. Germline V gene data show CDR1 as SGHRS and CDR2 as YFSETQ. V shed 2 bases, J shed 6 bases, and the junction held 5 bases outside the gene matches. This CDR3 is CASSLAGAPDTQYF. DNA for the CDR3: TGCGCCAGCAGCTTAGCGGGGGCCCCGGATACGCAGTATTTT. Complete variable domain (other parts from reference TRBV5-1 and TRBJ2-3): KAGVTQTPRYLIKTRGQQVTLSCSPISGHRSVSWYQQTPGQGLQFLFEYFSETQRNKGNFPGRFSGRQFSNSRSEMNVSTLELGDSALYLCASSLAGAPDTQYFGPGTRLTVL.

In this sample, this clonotype turned up many times. The chain joins TRBV9 to TRBJ2-7; D not resolved. CDR3 length equals 16 residues. Trimming took off 0 bases at V and 2 bases at J, with 15 bases between the two ends. Germline V lookup: CDR1 SGDLS, CDR2 YYNGEE. Here the CDR3 reads CASSVVGTEVPYEQYF. The CDR3 nucleotides are TGTGCCAGCAGCGTAGTGGGCACAGAAGTCCCCTACGAGCAGTACTTC.

The sample holds a few counts of this clonotype. The V gene is TRBV29-1, the J gene TRBJ2-3, with 7 positions matching TRBD2. This CDR3 is 18 amino acids long. Per germline, CDR1 SQVTM and CDR2 ANQGSEA. V lost 1 base to trimming and J lost 1 base; unmatched junction nucleotides: 14. The CDR3 loop is CSVEAAGVYAGGTDTQYF. The CDR3 bases are TGCAGCGTTGAAGCGGCCGGGGTGTACGCGGGGGGCACAGATACGCAGTATTTT.

The gene calls are TRBV7-9 and TRBJ2-7; D may be TRBD1 (5 bases). Per germline, CDR1 SEHNR and CDR2 FQNEAQ (reference sequence). With 5 bases removed from V and 2 bases from J, the gap between germline ends came to 10 bases. This CDR3 spans 13 amino acids. The CDR3 sequence: CASSGRVPYEQYF. CDR3 sequence (DNA): TGTGCCAGCAGCGGCAGGGTCCCCTACGAGCAGTACTTC.

This clonotype was counted only a few times. The chain has TRBV29-1 and TRBJ2-5, with TRBD2 as a possible D gene (5 bases). Germline assignment: CDR1 SQVTM and CDR2 ANQGSEA. This CDR3 has 13 residues. Trimming shortened V by 7 bases and J by 5 bases, and 17 bases separated the two germline ends. CDR3 bases: TGCAGCGGCGAAGGTCGGGATTTGGAGACCCAGTACTTC. As protein: CSGEGRDLETQYF.

The chain is built from TRBV11-3 and TRBJ2-3; tentatively, D is TRBD2 (5 bases). Looked up from germline, CDR1 is SGHNT and CDR2 is YENEEA. This CDR3 region has 19 residues. The V and J ends lost 5 bases and 3 bases respectively, with 27 bases between them. CDR3 sequence reads: CASSPVKTFRPGGTDTQYF. In DNA, the CDR3 is TGTGCCAGCAGCCCTGTAAAAACGTTCCGGCCCGGCGGGACAGATACGCAGTATTTT.

This clonotype was counted many times. The CDR3 coding sequence is TGTGCCAGCAGCCAACGGTACTTC. Protein: CASSQRYF. V and J are TRBV3-1 and TRBJ2-7; D gene unclear. There are 8 residues in the CDR3. CDR1 and CDR2 (germline): LGHDT, YNNKEL (reference sequence). V shed 2 bases and J shed 12 bases, with 2 bases lying between them.

In this sample, this clonotype turned up a few times. This sequence joins TRBV12-3 or TRBV12-4 and TRBJ2-5; D may be TRBD2 (5 bases). The CDR3 consists of 13 residues. Between the trimmed V and J ends, which lost 5 bases and 4 bases, there was a span of 11 bases. The CDR3 loop reads CASSDGLRETQYF. In nucleotides, the CDR3 is TGTGCCAGCAGTGACGGACTGAGAGAGACCCAGTACTTC.

This clonotype showed up just a few times. V and J are TRBV29-1 and TRBJ2-1; no clear D. The germline V gene encodes CDR1 SQVTM and CDR2 ANQGSEA. This CDR3 comprises 14 residues. Trimming removed 2 bases at V and 0 bases at J, with 8 bases between. CDR3 sequence: CSVEKRSSYNEQFF. The DNA of the CDR3 is TGCAGCGTTGAAAAGAGGTCCTCCTACAATGAGCAGTTCTTC.

This clonotype showed up just a few times. The rearrangement links TRBV10-3 to TRBJ2-1, with 8 bases aligning to TRBD1. The V segment lost 10 bases and the J segment 2 bases; nucleotides outside the gene matches: 7. The germline CDR1 and CDR2 sequences are ENHRY and SYGVKD. The CDR3 is 14 amino acids. CDR3 loop: CATSTGVTYNEQFF. The CDR3 DNA reads as TGTGCCACCTCGACAGGGGTCACCTACAATGAGCAGTTCTTC.

The chain recombines TRBV12-3 or TRBV12-4 with TRBJ2-2, with 7 bases fitting TRBD2. This CDR3 spans 14 amino acids. The V segment lost 6 bases and the J segment 7 bases; nucleotides outside the gene matches: 8. CDR3 protein: CASSRDYRDGELFF. For the CDR3, the DNA is TGTGCCAGCAGCCGGGACTACCGGGACGGGGAGCTGTTTTTT.

This clonotype is a singleton in its sample. V is TRBV20-1 and J is TRBJ2-5, with 9 bases identical to TRBD2. The CDR3 extends over 12 amino acids. V lost 8 bases, J lost 4 bases, and 5 bases stayed unmatched. Germline V gene sequence: CDR1 DFQATT, CDR2 SNEGSKA (reference sequence). CDR3 in DNA: TGCAGTACTTCAGCGGGAGGAGAGACCCAGTACTTC. This codes for CSTSAGGETQYF.

The chain joins TRBV20-1 to TRBJ1-6; tentative D call: TRBD1 (6 bases). V was shortened by 6 bases and J by 7 bases, with 16 bases between the two germline ends. The CDR3 has 14 amino acids. Germline CDR1 and CDR2: DFQATT and SNEGSKA (reference sequence). The CDR3 loop reads CSARREGGNSPLHF. The CDR3 nucleotides read TGCAGTGCGCGGAGAGAGGGGGGCAATTCACCCCTCCACTTT.

The chain combines TRBV10-2 with TRBJ2-7, with a tentative D call TRBD1 (6 bases). The CDR3 has 15 residues. The germline gives CDR1 WSHSY, CDR2 SAAADI. The V end lost 0 bases, the J end lost 4 bases, and 13 bases lay between the germline ends. CDR3 bases: TGCGCCAGCAGTGAGTCTAAGGGGGTGCGGTACGAGCAGTACTTC. Translating it yields CASSESKGVRYEQYF.

The genes are TRBV20-1 and TRBJ2-3; weak D call: TRBD2 (5 bases). The CDR3 is 16 amino acids. With 3 bases removed from V and 7 bases from J, the gap between germline ends came to 23 bases. CDR1 is DFQATT and CDR2 is SNEGSKA in the germline V gene (reference sequence). The DNA for the CDR3 is TGCAGTGCTAGGCTGGGTCAACAGCAAGTCGGGAATACGCAGTATTTT. Protein sequence: CSARLGQQQVGNTQYF.